What follows are 8 T cell receptor beta chains derived from one specimen sequenced in a study of regulatory T cells in long-lasting Graves disease. The TCR beta library used iRepertoire HTBI primers with Arm-PCR amplification of CDR3. MiXCR, applied by TCRdb to the multiplex PCR reads, yields one record per CDR3 protein. The sample yields 680,000 or so distinct CDR3 sequences, roughly 16% seen once. Time point defined: newly diagnosed GD, antithyroid drugs for less than 3 months. TCR sequences were obtained from RNA taken from PBMCs. These records were also assigned to another study, of T cells in Graves' hyperthyroidism and ophthalmopathy.

The material sequenced was peripheral blood mononuclear cells (PBMCs), taken at new diagnosis, from a patient treated with antithyroid drugs. The receptors here all came from a woman aged 25 to 39 with Graves disease.

This clonotype was recorded a few times. The rearrangement joins TRBV11-2 to TRBJ1-5; no clear D gene. Germline V lookup: CDR1 SGHAT, CDR2 FQNNGV. The V gene lost 2 bases and the J gene lost 4 bases, with 18 bases spanning the gap. CDR3 size: 17 residues. The chain's CDR3 is CASSLSSRVQRNQPQHF. Here the CDR3 DNA reads TGTGCCAGCAGCTTATCGTCCCGTGTCCAGAGGAATCAGCCCCAGCATTTT.

V is TRBV6-1 and J is TRBJ2-7; D ambiguous. The CDR3 spans 13 residues. Per the germline V gene, CDR1 is MNHNS and CDR2 is SASEGT. The V and J ends lost 3 bases and 1 base respectively, with 7 bases between them. The CDR3, as DNA: TGTGCCAGCAGTGACAGCTTATCCTACGAGCAGTACTTC. Amino acids: CASSDSLSYEQYF.

This clonotype has only a few counts. The rearrangement uses TRBV27 and TRBJ1-4; D is possibly TRBD1 (6 bases). V was pared by 5 bases and J by 10 bases, with 11 bases between. This CDR3 is built from 12 residues. The germline V gene has CDR1 MNHEY and CDR2 SMNVEV (reference sequence). CDR3 protein: CASSVIGGKLFF. The CDR3, as DNA: TGTGCCAGCAGTGTGATAGGGGGAAAACTGTTTTTT.

Written as DNA, the CDR3 is TGTGCCAGCAGCGACAGGGCTCCTAGCACAGATACGCAGTATTTT. Translated, it gives CASSDRAPSTDTQYF. The V and J genes are TRBV9 and TRBJ2-3; maybe TRBD1 (6 bases). CDR1 is SGDLS and CDR2 is YYNGEE in the germline V gene. Trimming took 3 bases from V and 0 from J, leaving 11 bases between them. The CDR3 length is 15 residues.

This clonotype was seen a handful of times. The chain recombines TRBV19 with TRBJ2-2, with 7 positions matching TRBD1. With 7 bases clipped from V and 1 base from J, the junction kept 6 bases outside the gene matches. Germline values: CDR1 LNHDA, CDR2 SQIVND (reference sequence). The CDR3 is 15 residues long. For the CDR3, the DNA is TGTGCCAGTATTCAGGGGACAGTGAACACCGGGGAGCTGTTTTTT. It codes for CASIQGTVNTGELFF.

This clonotype was counted a single time. A single base separates this from a much larger clone, so it may be a read error. The chain couples TRBV7-9 to TRBJ2-7; TRBD1 aligns across 7 bases. CDR1 SEHNR and CDR2 FQNEAQ come from the germline V gene (reference sequence). This CDR3 is built from 15 residues. V trimming: 6 bases; J trimming: 4 bases; junction bases outside the gene matches: 12. The CDR3 DNA is TGTGCCAGCAGTGAAATCACAGGGGTAGGATACGAGCAGTACTTC. Its protein product is CASSEITGVGYEQYF.

This chain's CDR3 is CASSETTGGSYEQYF. CDR3 DNA: TGTGCCAGCAGCGAGACCACAGGGGGCTCCTACGAGCAGTACTTC. The chain is built from TRBV7-8 and TRBJ2-7; 8 bases agree with TRBD1. Germline V gene data show CDR1 as SGHVS and CDR2 as FQNEAQ. With V trimmed by 5 bases and J by 0 bases, 6 bases remained unmatched. This CDR3 is built from 15 residues.

In the case of this clonotype: This sequence may be a read error, since a much larger clone differs from it by one base. The chain couples TRBV20-1 to TRBJ2-1; the match to TRBD2 covers 7 bases. Germline V gene data show CDR1 as DFQATT and CDR2 as SNEGSKA (reference sequence). V dropped 1 base and J dropped 10; count of bases not matched to a gene: 7. The CDR3 spans 13 residues. The CDR3 sequence is CSARGAGVREQFF. CDR3 nucleotide sequence: TGCAGTGCTAGAGGGGCGGGAGTGCGGGAGCAGTTCTTC.